This T cell receptor (beta chain) was captured by sequencing in a study of T-cell memory formation after mild COVID-19. The CDR3 spans 14 residues. Germline CDR1 reads DFQATT; CDR2 reads SNEGSKA (reference sequence). V lost 3 bases and J lost 2; bases outside the gene matches: 5. Each CDR3 protein is one row after TCRdb ran MiXCR on the 5' RACE reads. The sample has 210,000 or so distinct CDR3 sequences; over 9.5% are singletons. J is TRBJ2-7 and V is TRBV20-1, with 9 positions matching TRBD2. Sample: PBMCs or a T cell subset sorted from them (not recorded which). The receptor comes from a man aged 18 to 35 who had mild COVID-19 (a few samples of this study predate the infection). Cell type and time point are not known. DNA of the CDR3: TGCAGTGCTAGTGGACTAGCGAATCCCTACGAGCAGTACTTC. Its protein product is CSASGLANPYEQYF.